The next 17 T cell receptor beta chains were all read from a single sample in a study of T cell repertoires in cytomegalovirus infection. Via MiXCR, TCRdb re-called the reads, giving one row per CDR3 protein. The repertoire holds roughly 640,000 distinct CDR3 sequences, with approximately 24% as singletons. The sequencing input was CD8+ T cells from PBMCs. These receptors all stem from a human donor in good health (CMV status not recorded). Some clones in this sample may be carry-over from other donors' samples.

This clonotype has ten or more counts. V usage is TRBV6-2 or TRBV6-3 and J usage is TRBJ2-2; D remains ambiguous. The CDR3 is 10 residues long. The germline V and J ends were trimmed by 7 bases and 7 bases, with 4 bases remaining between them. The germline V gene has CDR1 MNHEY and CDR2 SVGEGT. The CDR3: CASNGGELFF. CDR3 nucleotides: TGTGCCAGCAATGGCGGGGAGCTGTTTTTT.

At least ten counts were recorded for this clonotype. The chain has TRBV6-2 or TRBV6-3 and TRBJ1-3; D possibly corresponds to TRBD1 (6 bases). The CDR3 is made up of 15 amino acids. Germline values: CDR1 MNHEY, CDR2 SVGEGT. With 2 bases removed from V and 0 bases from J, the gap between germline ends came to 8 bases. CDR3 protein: CASSYDRNSGNTIYF. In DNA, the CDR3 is TGTGCCAGCAGTTACGACAGGAACTCTGGAAACACCATATATTTT.

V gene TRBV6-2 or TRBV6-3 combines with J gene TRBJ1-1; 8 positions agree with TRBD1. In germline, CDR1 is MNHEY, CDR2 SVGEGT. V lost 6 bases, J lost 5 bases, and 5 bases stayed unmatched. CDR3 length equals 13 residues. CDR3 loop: CASSGQGETEAFF. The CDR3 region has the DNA TGTGCCAGCAGCGGACAGGGTGAGACTGAAGCTTTCTTT.

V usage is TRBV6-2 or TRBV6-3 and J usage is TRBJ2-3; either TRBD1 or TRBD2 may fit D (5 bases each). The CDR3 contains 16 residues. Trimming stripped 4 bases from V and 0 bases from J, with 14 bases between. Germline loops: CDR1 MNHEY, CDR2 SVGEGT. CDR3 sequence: CASSSGTHPSTDTQYF. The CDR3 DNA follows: TGTGCCAGCAGTTCCGGGACCCACCCTAGCACAGATACGCAGTATTTT.

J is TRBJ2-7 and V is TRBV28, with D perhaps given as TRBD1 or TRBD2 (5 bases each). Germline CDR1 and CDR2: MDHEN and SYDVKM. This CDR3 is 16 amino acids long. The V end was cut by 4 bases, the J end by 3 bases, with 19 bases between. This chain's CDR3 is CASSSARGANFYEQYV. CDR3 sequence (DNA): TGTGCCAGCAGTTCAGCCAGAGGGGCGAATTTCTACGAGCAGTACGTC.

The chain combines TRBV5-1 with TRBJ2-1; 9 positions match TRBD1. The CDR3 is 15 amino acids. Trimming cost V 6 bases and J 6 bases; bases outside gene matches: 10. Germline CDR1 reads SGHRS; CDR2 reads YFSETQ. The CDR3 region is CASTPGTGPTNEQFF. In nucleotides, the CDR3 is TGCGCCAGCACCCCTGGGACAGGGCCCACCAATGAGCAGTTCTTC.

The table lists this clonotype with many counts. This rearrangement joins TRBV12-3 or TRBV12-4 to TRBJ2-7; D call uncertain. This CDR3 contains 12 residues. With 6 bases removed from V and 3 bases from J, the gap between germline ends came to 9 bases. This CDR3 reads CASSQDDYEQYV. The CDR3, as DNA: TGTGCCAGCAGCCAGGACGACTACGAGCAGTACGTC.

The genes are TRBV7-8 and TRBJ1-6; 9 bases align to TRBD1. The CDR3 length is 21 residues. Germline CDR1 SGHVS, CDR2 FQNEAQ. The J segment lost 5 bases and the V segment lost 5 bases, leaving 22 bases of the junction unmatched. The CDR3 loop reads CASSHDRDRAISYAHNSPLHF. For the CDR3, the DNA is TGTGCCAGCAGCCATGACCGGGACAGGGCAATCTCTTACGCTCATAATTCACCCCTCCACTTT. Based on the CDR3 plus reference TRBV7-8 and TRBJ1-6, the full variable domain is GAGVSQSPRYKVAKRGQDVALRCDPISGHVSLFWYQQALGQGPEFLTYFQNEAQLDKSGLPSDRFFAERPEGSVSTLKIQRTQQEDSAVYLCASSHDRDRAISYAHNSPLHFGNGTRLTVT.

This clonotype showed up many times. In DNA form, the CDR3 reads TGTGCCAGCAGCCTAGAAACAGGGTGGACAGATACGCAGTATTTT. This translates into CASSLETGWTDTQYF. This sequence joins TRBV7-9 and TRBJ2-3; tentative D call: TRBD1 (6 bases). CDR1 is SEHNR, CDR2 FQNEAQ, per germline (reference sequence). This CDR3 spans 15 amino acids. Trimming removed 5 bases at V and 3 bases at J, with 15 bases between.

CDR3 nucleotide sequence: TGCGCCAGCAGCTTGGAAGGGACAGGAACTGAAGCTTTCTTT. This sequence encodes CASSLEGTGTEAFF. This chain uses TRBV5-1 with TRBJ1-1; 8 nucleotides match TRBD1. Germline V gene lookup returns CDR1 SGHRS and CDR2 YFSETQ. With V trimmed by 0 bases and J by 5 bases, 3 bases remained unmatched. CDR3 length: 14 amino acids.

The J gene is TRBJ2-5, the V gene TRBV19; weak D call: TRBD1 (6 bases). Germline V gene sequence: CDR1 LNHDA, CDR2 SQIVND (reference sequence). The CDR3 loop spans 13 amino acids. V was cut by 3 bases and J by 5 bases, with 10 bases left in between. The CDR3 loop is CASSIGDTETQYF. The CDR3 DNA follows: TGTGCCAGTAGTATCGGGGACACTGAGACCCAGTACTTC.

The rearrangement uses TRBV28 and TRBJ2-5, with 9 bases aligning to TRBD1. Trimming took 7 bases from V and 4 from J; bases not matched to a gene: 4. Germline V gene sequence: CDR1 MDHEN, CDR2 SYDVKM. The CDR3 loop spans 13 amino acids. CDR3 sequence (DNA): TGTGCCAGCACGAAGGACAGGGGAGAGACCCAGTACTTC. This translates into CASTKDRGETQYF.

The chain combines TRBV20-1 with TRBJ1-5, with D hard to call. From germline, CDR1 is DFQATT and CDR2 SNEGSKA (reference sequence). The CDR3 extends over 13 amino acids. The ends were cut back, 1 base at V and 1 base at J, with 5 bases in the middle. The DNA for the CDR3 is TGCAGTGCTAGAGGGGTGAGCAATCAGCCCCAGCATTTT. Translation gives CSARGVSNQPQHF.

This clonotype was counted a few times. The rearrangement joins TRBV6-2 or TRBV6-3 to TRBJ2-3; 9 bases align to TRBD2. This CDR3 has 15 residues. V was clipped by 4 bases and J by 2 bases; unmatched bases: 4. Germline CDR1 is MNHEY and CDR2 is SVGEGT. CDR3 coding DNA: TGTGCCAGCAGTTTACAGCGGGGGGCCACAGATACGCAGTATTTT. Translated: CASSLQRGATDTQYF.

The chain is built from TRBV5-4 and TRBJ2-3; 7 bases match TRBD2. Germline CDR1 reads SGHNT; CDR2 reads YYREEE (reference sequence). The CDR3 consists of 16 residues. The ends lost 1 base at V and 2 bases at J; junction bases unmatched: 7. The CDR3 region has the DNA TGTGCCAGCAGCTTGAAAGCGGGGTTTACCACAGATACGCAGTATTTT. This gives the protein CASSLKAGFTTDTQYF.

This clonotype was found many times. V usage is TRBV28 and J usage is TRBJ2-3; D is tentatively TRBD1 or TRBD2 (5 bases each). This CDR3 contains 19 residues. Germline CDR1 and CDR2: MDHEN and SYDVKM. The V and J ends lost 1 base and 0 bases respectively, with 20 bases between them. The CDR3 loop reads CASSLYGQRGFISTDTQYF. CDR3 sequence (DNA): TGTGCCAGCAGTTTATACGGGCAGAGGGGCTTCATTAGCACAGATACGCAGTATTTT.

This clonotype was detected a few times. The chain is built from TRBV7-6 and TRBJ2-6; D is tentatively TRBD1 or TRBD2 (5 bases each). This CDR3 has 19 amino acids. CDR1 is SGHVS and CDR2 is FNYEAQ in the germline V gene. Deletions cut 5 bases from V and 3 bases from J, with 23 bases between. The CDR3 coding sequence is TGTGCCAGCAGCCTAAAGCAGGGAGAAATTATCGATGGGGCCAACGTCCTGACTTTC. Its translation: CASSLKQGEIIDGANVLTF.